The 18 T cell receptor beta chains reported below all come from one sample, sequenced in a study of beta chain features in type 1 diabetes. The study's findings and limits: Type 1 diabetes patients had moderately but significantly shorter TCRB CDR3s in all four CD4+ subsets.

Reverse transcribing all isolated RNA meant expressed TCRB transcripts were sequenced. TCRdb's copy holds only in-frame clones and misses some; the assay was immunoSEQ multiplex PCR. The profile shows 120,000 or so clones, about 18% of them singletons. No antigen is known for these receptors. Material: central memory CD4+ T cells from blood. These receptors were collected from a man aged 18 to 30 with type 1 diabetes.

This clone was recorded at least ten times. This chain joins TRBV2 and TRBJ2-1; 11 bases match TRBD2. The CDR3 is 15 residues long. After removal of 7 bases from V and 3 bases from J, the junction contained 5 bases not matched to a gene. Germline lookup yields CDR1 SNHLY and CDR2 FYNNEI. DNA of the CDR3: TGTGCCAGCATTATGACTAGCGGGGACTACAATGAGCAGTTCTTC. As protein: CASIMTSGDYNEQFF.

This clone was seen a few times. The chain combines TRBV7-2 with TRBJ1-4, with 8 bases that match TRBD1. CDR1 and CDR2 from the germline V gene are SGHTA and FQGNSA. J gave up 8 bases and V 5 bases, and 4 bases lay outside the gene matches. CDR3 length equals 13 residues. Here the CDR3 reads CASSRQGREKLFF. The CDR3 coding sequence is TGTGCCAGCAGCCGACAGGGGAGGGAAAAACTGTTTTTT. Based on the CDR3 plus reference TRBV7-2 and TRBJ1-4, the full variable domain is GAGVSQSPSNKVTEKGKDVELRCDPISGHTALYWYRQSLGQGLEFLIYFQGNSAPDKSGLPSDRFSAERTGGSVSTLTIQRTQQEDSAVYLCASSRQGREKLFFGSGTQLSVL.

This clone appeared a few times. J is TRBJ1-2 and V is TRBV13; D is perhaps TRBD1 (5 bases). The CDR3 runs to 13 residues. V dropped 5 bases and J dropped 2 bases, with 9 bases sitting between them. Germline CDR1 reads PRHDT; CDR2 reads FYEKMQ (reference sequence). CDR3 DNA: TGTGCCAGCAGCGCGGGACCGAACTATGGCTACACCTTC. Protein product: CASSAGPNYGYTF.

This clone was counted a few times. This rearrangement joins TRBV7-9 to TRBJ2-3; possible D gene TRBD2, 6 bases. Trimming took 4 bases from V and 5 from J, leaving 10 bases between them. From germline, CDR1 is SEHNR and CDR2 FQNEAQ (reference sequence). This CDR3 comprises 13 residues. CDR3 sequence reads: CASSSQAGDTQYF. In DNA, the CDR3 is TGTGCCAGCAGCTCCCAAGCGGGAGATACGCAGTATTTT. Full variable domain (outside the CDR3, taken from reference TRBV7-9 and TRBJ2-3): DTGVSQNPRHKITKRGQNVTFRCDPISEHNRLYWYRQTLGQGPEFLTYFQNEAQLEKSRLLSDRFSAERPKGSFSTLEIQRTEQGDSAMYLCASSSQAGDTQYFGPGTRLTVL.

Only a few counts were recorded for this clone. Other DNA sequences in this sample translate to the same CDR3. This chain connects TRBV10-3 to TRBJ1-2, with no clear D. The germline CDR1 and CDR2 sequences are ENHRY and SYGVKD. The germline V and J ends were trimmed by 4 bases and 1 base, with 7 bases remaining between them. The CDR3 extends over 13 amino acids. The CDR3 sequence: CAISAGSNYGYTF. CDR3 nucleotides: TGTGCCATCAGTGCCGGCAGTAACTATGGCTACACCTTC.

In this sample, this clone turned up a few times. The V call is TRBV30, the J call TRBJ2-7; D is unclear. Germline CDR1 reads GTSNPN; CDR2 reads SVGIG (reference sequence). Trimming removed 0 bases at V and 0 bases at J, with 0 bases between. CDR3 length equals 11 residues. The CDR3 loop is CAWSVSYEQYF. The CDR3 DNA sequence: TGTGCCTGGAGTGTCTCCTACGAGCAGTACTTC.

This chain connects TRBV25-1 to TRBJ1-6, with D unresolved. CDR3 length: 15 amino acids. V was pared by 0 bases and J by 2 bases, with 5 bases between. The germline V gene encodes CDR1 MGHDK and CDR2 SYGVNS. This chain's CDR3 is CASSEYSAYNSPLHF. The CDR3 DNA reads TGTGCCAGCAGTGAATATTCAGCCTATAATTCACCCCTCCACTTT.

This chain uses TRBV7-2 with TRBJ2-6; D uncertain. Trimming removed 5 bases at V and 4 bases at J, with 3 bases between. Germline V lookup: CDR1 SGHTA, CDR2 FQGNSA. This CDR3 contains 12 residues. CDR3 residues: CASSAGANVLTF. For the CDR3, the DNA is TGTGCCAGCAGCGCGGGGGCCAACGTCCTGACTTTC. Full variable domain (outside the CDR3, taken from reference TRBV7-2 and TRBJ2-6): GAGVSQSPSNKVTEKGKDVELRCDPISGHTALYWYRQSLGQGLEFLIYFQGNSAPDKSGLPSDRFSAERTGGSVSTLTIQRTQQEDSAVYLCASSAGANVLTFGAGSRLTVL.

This clone was seen at least ten times. V is TRBV5-1 and J is TRBJ2-3, with D possibly being TRBD2 (5 bases). This CDR3 is built from 19 residues. Germline V CDR1 and CDR2: SGHRS, YFSETQ. V lost 4 bases to trimming and J lost 0 bases, with 24 bases between them. The CDR3 is CASSLQPASFAASTDTQYF. The CDR3 bases are TGCGCCAGCAGCCTCCAGCCGGCTAGCTTCGCGGCTAGCACAGATACGCAGTATTTT.

V is TRBV30 and J is TRBJ1-6, with D perhaps TRBD1 (6 bases). Germline CDR1 GTSNPN, CDR2 SVGIG (reference sequence). V lost 2 bases to trimming and J lost 7 bases, with 9 bases between them. This CDR3 comprises 13 residues. CDR3 sequence reads: CAWSSQGNSPLHF. CDR3 nucleotide sequence: TGTGCCTGGAGTTCCCAGGGGAATTCACCCCTCCACTTT.

This clone was counted only a few times. The V call is TRBV5-1, the J call TRBJ2-5, with D maybe TRBD2 (5 bases). V was pared by 4 bases and J by 5 bases, with 15 bases between. The CDR3 has 14 residues. CDR1 and CDR2 from the germline V gene are SGHRS and YFSETQ. CDR3 residues: CASSRDGGSETQYF. For the CDR3, the DNA is TGCGCCAGCAGCCGAGATGGAGGTTCGGAGACCCAGTACTTC.

This clone appeared a few times. This sequence joins TRBV10-3 and TRBJ1-4; D is undetermined. CDR1 is ENHRY and CDR2 is SYGVKD in the germline V gene. Trimming pared 3 bases from V and 7 bases from J, leaving 9 bases between. The CDR3 has 13 amino acids. The CDR3 spells CAISDPESEKLFF. DNA of the CDR3: TGTGCCATCAGTGACCCAGAGAGTGAAAAACTGTTTTTT.

There are a few counts of this clone. This chain joins TRBV29-1 and TRBJ2-1; a possible D gene is TRBD1 (7 bases). Trimming stripped 0 bases from V and 4 bases from J, with 16 bases between. Per the germline V gene, CDR1 is SQVTM and CDR2 is ANQGSEA. The CDR3 totals 16 residues. The CDR3 here is CSVEDLGGGQYNEQFF. Here the CDR3 DNA reads TGCAGCGTTGAAGATTTAGGAGGGGGCCAATACAATGAGCAGTTCTTC.

V is TRBV4-3 and J is TRBJ1-2; 7 nucleotides align to TRBD1. The CDR3 consists of 12 residues. V lost 9 bases and J lost 8; bases outside the gene matches: 9. The V gene's germline CDR1 is LGHNA and CDR2 YSLEER. CDR3 in DNA: TGCGCCAGTGACGGGACAGCATACGGCTACACCTTC. The encoded protein is CASDGTAYGYTF.

Worth noting for this clone: This may be a read error, as it is one base from a much larger clone. The V gene is TRBV6-5, the J gene TRBJ2-1; D is uncertain. This CDR3 comprises 11 residues. Germline V gene sequence: CDR1 MNHEY, CDR2 SVGAGI. V gave up 6 bases and J gave up 6 bases, with 6 bases separating them. This CDR3 reads CASSRRNEQFF. The CDR3 region has the DNA TGTGCCAGCAGCCGCCGCAATGAGCAGTTCTTC.

This clone was seen a handful of times. The junction shows a germline mismatch at one end, possibly a read error. The gene calls are TRBV11-2 and TRBJ2-3, with D unclear. The CDR3 runs 17 residues. The germline CDR1 and CDR2 sequences are SGHAT and FQNNGV. The DNA of the CDR3 is TGTGCCAGCAGCCTAGATCTCATGCAGGCCGGCACAGATACGCAGTATTTT. It codes for CASSLDLMQAGTDTQYF.

On this clone: Other DNA sequences in this specimen translate into the identical CDR3. The genes are TRBV5-1 and TRBJ1-4, with D unresolved. The germline V and J ends were trimmed by 2 bases and 5 bases, with 7 bases remaining between them. Germline V gene lookup returns CDR1 SGHRS and CDR2 YFSETQ. CDR3 length equals 13 residues. CDR3 sequence (DNA): TGCGCCAGCAGCTTTCCGGGAAATGAAAAACTGTTTTTT. Protein sequence: CASSFPGNEKLFF.

J is TRBJ2-3 and V is TRBV5-6; D may be TRBD1 or TRBD2 (5 bases each). This CDR3 is 16 amino acids long. CDR1 and CDR2 (germline): SGHDT, YYEEEE. The V and J ends lost 3 bases and 5 bases respectively, with 19 bases between them. CDR3 protein: CASSSTPGPSKDTQYF. CDR3 bases: TGTGCCAGCAGCTCCACTCCGGGGCCCTCAAAAGATACGCAGTATTTT. Full variable domain (outside the CDR3, taken from reference TRBV5-6 and TRBJ2-3): DAGVTQSPTHLIKTRGQQVTLRCSPKSGHDTVSWYQQALGQGPQFIFQYYEEEERQRGNFPDRFSGHQFPNYSSELNVNALLLGDSALYLCASSSTPGPSKDTQYFGPGTRLTVL.